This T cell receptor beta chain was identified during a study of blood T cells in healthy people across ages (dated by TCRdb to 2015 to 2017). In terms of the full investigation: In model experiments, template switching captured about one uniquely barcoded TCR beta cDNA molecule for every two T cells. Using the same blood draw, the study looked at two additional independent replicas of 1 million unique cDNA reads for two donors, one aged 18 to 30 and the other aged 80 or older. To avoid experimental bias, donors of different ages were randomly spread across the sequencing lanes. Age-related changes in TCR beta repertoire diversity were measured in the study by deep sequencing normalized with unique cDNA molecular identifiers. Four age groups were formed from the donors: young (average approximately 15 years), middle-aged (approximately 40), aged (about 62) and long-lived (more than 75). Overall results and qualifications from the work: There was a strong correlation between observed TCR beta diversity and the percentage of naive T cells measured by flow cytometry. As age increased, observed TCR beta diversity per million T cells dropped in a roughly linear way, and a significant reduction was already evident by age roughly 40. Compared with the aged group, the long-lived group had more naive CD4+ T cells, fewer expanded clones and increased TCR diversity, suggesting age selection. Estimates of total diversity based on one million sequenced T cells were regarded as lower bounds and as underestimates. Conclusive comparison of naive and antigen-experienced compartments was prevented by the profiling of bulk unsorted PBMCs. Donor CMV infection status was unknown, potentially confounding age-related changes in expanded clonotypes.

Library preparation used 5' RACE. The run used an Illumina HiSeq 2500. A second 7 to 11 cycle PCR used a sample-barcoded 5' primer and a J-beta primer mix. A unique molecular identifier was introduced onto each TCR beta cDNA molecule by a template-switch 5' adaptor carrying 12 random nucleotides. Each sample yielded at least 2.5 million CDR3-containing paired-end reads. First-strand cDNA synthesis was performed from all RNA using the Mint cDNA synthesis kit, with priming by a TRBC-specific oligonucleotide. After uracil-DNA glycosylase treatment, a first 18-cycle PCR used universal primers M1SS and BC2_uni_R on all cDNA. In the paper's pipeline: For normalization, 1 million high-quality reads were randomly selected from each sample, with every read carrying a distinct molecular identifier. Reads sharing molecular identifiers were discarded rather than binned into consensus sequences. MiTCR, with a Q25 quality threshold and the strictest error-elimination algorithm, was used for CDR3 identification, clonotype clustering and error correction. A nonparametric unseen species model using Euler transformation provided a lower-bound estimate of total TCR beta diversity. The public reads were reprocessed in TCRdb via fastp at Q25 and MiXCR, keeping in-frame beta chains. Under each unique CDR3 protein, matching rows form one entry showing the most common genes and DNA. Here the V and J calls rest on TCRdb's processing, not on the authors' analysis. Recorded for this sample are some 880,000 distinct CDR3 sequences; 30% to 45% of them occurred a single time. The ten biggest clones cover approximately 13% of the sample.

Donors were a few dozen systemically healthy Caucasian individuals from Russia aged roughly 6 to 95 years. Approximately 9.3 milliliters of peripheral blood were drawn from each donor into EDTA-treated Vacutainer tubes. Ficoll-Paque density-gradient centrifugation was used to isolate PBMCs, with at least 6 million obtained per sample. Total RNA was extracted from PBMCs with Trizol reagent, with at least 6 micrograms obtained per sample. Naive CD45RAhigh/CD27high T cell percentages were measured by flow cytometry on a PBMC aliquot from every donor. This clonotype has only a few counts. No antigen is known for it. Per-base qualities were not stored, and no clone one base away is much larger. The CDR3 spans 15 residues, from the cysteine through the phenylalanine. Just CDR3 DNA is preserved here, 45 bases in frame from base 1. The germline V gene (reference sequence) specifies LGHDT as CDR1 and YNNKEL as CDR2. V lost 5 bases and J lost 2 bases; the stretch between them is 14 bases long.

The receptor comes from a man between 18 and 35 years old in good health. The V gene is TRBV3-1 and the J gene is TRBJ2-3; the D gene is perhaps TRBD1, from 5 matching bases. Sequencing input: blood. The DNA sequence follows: TGTGCCAGCAGCTATCCTCCAGGGTCCACAGATACGCAGTATTTT. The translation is CASSYPPGSTDTQYF.